The next 27 T cell receptor beta chains were all read from a single sample in a study of blood T cells in healthy people across ages. Primers used in a second PCR of about 6 to 11 cycles were a sample-barcoded 5' primer and a J-beta primer mix. TCRdb re-called the 5' RACE reads through MiXCR, storing one row per CDR3 protein. The sample yields over a million distinct CDR3 sequences, approximately 25% seen once. Another study also made use of these data, one on T cells of mothers and their children.

The sequencing input was blood. The receptors derive from a girl aged 2-10 years in good health.

This clonotype was seen more than once but under ten times. At one boundary the junction diverges from the germline segment, which might be a read error. The V call is TRBV7-7, the J call TRBJ2-5; 8 positions match TRBD2. CDR1 is SSHAT and CDR2 is FNYEAQ in the germline V gene (reference sequence). The CDR3 runs to 14 residues. CDR3 in amino acids: CASSPARGEETQYF. The CDR3 nucleotides are TGTGCTAGCAGCCCCGCGCGGGGGGAAGAGACCCAGTACTTC.

The chain employs TRBV9 and TRBJ2-5; a possible D gene is TRBD2 (5 bases). Germline assignment: CDR1 SGDLS and CDR2 YYNGEE. Trimming left V 5 bases short and J 11 bases short, with 22 bases between. The CDR3 is made up of 14 amino acids. CDR3 DNA sequence: TGTGCCAGCAGTCCCGAAGGGAGCTTTGGTGAGCAGTACTTC. The encoded protein is CASSPEGSFGEQYF.

This chain joins TRBV13 and TRBJ2-1, with D tentatively TRBD2 (6 bases). The CDR3 spans 14 residues. V was pared by 4 bases and J by 3 bases, with 10 bases between. From germline, CDR1 is PRHDT and CDR2 FYEKMQ (reference sequence). The CDR3 sequence: CASSWRGNYNEQFF. In DNA, the CDR3 is TGTGCCAGCAGCTGGAGGGGCAACTACAATGAGCAGTTCTTC.

This clonotype was seen more than once but under ten times. The V call is TRBV29-1, the J call TRBJ2-7, with D unresolved. Germline values: CDR1 SQVTM, CDR2 ANQGSEA. The germline V and J ends were trimmed by 4 bases and 5 bases, with 9 bases remaining between them. There are 11 residues in the CDR3. CDR3 in amino acids: CSVVGGHEQYF. DNA for the CDR3: TGCAGCGTTGTTGGTGGTCACGAGCAGTACTTC.

Only a few counts were recorded for this clonotype. V and J are TRBV11-2 and TRBJ2-7; D perhaps matches TRBD2 (5 bases). Trimming took off 2 bases at V and 3 bases at J, with 20 bases between the two ends. The CDR3 is 17 residues long. Germline V CDR1 and CDR2: SGHAT, FQNNGV. As DNA, the CDR3 is TGTGCCAGCAGCTTACTAGAGGGATCCAAAAAAAGCTACGAGCAGTACTTC. It translates to CASSLLEGSKKSYEQYF.

This clonotype turned up a few times. J is TRBJ2-3 and V is TRBV6-5; D remains unclear. The germline V gene has CDR1 MNHEY and CDR2 SVGAGI. The CDR3 is 11 amino acids. V lost 8 bases, J lost 2 bases, and 5 bases lay in between. CDR3 sequence reads: CASGSTDTQYF. The CDR3 DNA follows: TGTGCCAGCGGGTCCACAGATACGCAGTATTTT.

In its sample, this clonotype was seen a few times. V is TRBV6-1 and J is TRBJ1-1; D may be TRBD1 (5 bases). This CDR3 contains 16 residues. V was trimmed by 2 bases and J by 2 bases, leaving 15 bases between them. From germline, CDR1 is MNHNS and CDR2 SASEGT. The CDR3 loop reads CASSEYLGTVNTEAFF. The CDR3 DNA is TGTGCCAGCAGTGAATACCTGGGGACGGTAAACACTGAAGCTTTCTTT.

This clonotype was recorded a few times. The chain links TRBV5-1 to TRBJ1-1, with D maybe TRBD1 (5 bases). The CDR3 spans 14 residues. The germline V and J ends were trimmed by 0 bases and 4 bases, with 10 bases remaining between them. Germline V gene sequence: CDR1 SGHRS, CDR2 YFSETQ. The CDR3 nucleotides read TGCGCCAGCAGCTTGGACAGGCAAGGCACTGAAGCTTTCTTT. Residues: CASSLDRQGTEAFF.

The chain has TRBV2 and TRBJ1-5, with unresolved D. In germline, CDR1 is SNHLY, CDR2 FYNNEI. The V end lost 3 bases, the J end lost 3 bases, and 12 bases lay between the germline ends. This CDR3 region has 15 residues. The chain's CDR3 is CASSDGLGNNQPQHF. The DNA for the CDR3 is TGTGCCAGCAGTGATGGGCTAGGTAACAATCAGCCCCAGCATTTT.

The gene calls are TRBV12-3 or TRBV12-4 and TRBJ2-5, with D perhaps given as TRBD1 or TRBD2 (5 bases each). The J call may not be correct, given that the DNA end is closer to TRBJ2-1. The length of the CDR3 is 18 residues. The CDR3 sequence: CASRTTPLSRGTYNEQFF. The CDR3 region has the DNA TGTGCCAGCAGGACGACGCCATTGTCGAGGGGAACCTACAATGAGCAGTTCTTC.

V and J are TRBV5-6 and TRBJ2-7; D is tentatively TRBD1 or TRBD2 (5 bases each). The CDR3 is made up of 14 amino acids. The germline gives CDR1 SGHDT, CDR2 YYEEEE. Deletions cut 6 bases from V and 2 bases from J, with 15 bases between. Here the CDR3 DNA reads TGTGCCAGCAATATTTTAACGGGGCCCTACGAGCAGTACTTC. It yields the protein CASNILTGPYEQYF.

This clonotype showed up just a few times. This rearrangement joins TRBV4-1 to TRBJ2-5; D is unclear. The J call is in doubt because the DNA end fits TRBJ2-7 better. Germline V gives CDR1 MGHRA, CDR2 YSYEKL. CDR3 size: 14 residues. As DNA, the CDR3 is TGCGCCAGCAGCCAAGCTCAGGACCTCTACGAGCAGTACTTC. Translation gives CASSQAQDLYEQYF.

The CDR3 spells CASSSSATLRQANVLTF. For the CDR3, the DNA is TGTGCCAGCAGCTCATCTGCCACTCTACGACAAGCCAACGTCCTGACTTTC. The rearrangement links TRBV7-2 to TRBJ2-6; no clear D gene. CDR1 and CDR2 (germline): SGHTA, FQGNSA. The V end lost 4 bases, the J end lost 7 bases, and 20 bases lay between the germline ends. The CDR3 spans 17 residues.

J is TRBJ2-3 and V is TRBV6-5, with 8 bases aligning to TRBD2. The CDR3 consists of 17 residues. Trimming took 0 bases from V and 3 from J; bases not matched to a gene: 8. Germline CDR1 reads MNHEY; CDR2 reads SVGAGI. The CDR3 here is CASSYSLSGGKTDTQYF. CDR3 DNA sequence: TGTGCCAGCAGTTACTCCCTAAGCGGGGGCAAGACAGATACGCAGTATTTT.

J is TRBJ2-5 and V is TRBV20-1, with D perhaps TRBD1 or TRBD2 (5 bases each). Trimming removed 1 base from V and 4 bases from J, with 10 bases in between. Germline CDR1 reads DFQATT; CDR2 reads SNEGSKA (reference sequence). The CDR3 has 13 amino acids. The CDR3 region has the DNA TGCAGTGCTAGAGTAACAGGAGGAGAGACCCAGTACTTC. This gives the protein CSARVTGGETQYF.

V and J are TRBV15 and TRBJ1-2; TRBD1 aligns across 8 bases. The CDR3 spans 16 residues. The V gene's germline CDR1 is LNHNV and CDR2 YYDKDF (reference sequence). J gave up 4 bases and V 5 bases, and 12 bases lay outside the gene matches. The CDR3 loop is CATSGTDRGGSYGYTF. The CDR3 region has the DNA TGTGCCACCAGCGGTACCGACAGGGGCGGGAGCTATGGCTACACCTTC.

The chain combines TRBV12-3 or TRBV12-4 with TRBJ2-1; no reliable D call. CDR3 length: 14 amino acids. V gave up 6 bases and J gave up 6 bases, with 15 bases separating them. CDR3 sequence (DNA): TGTGCCAGCAGCCCTAATATGGCTCGCAATGAGCAGTTCTTC. It yields the protein CASSPNMARNEQFF.

This clonotype was seen a few times. The rearrangement uses TRBV10-3 and TRBJ2-3; no clear D gene. Trimming removed 6 bases from V and 7 bases from J, with 8 bases in between. The germline V gene has CDR1 ENHRY and CDR2 SYGVKD. This CDR3 spans 11 amino acids. CDR3 in amino acids: CAISDPHTQYF. Written as DNA, the CDR3 is TGTGCCATCAGCGATCCGCATACGCAGTATTTT.

This chain links TRBV29-1 with TRBJ1-2; the match to TRBD1 covers 7 bases. CDR1 is SQVTM, CDR2 ANQGSEA, per germline. V dropped 6 bases and J dropped 8; count of bases not matched to a gene: 6. This CDR3 is 11 amino acids long. The CDR3 loop is CSVLGGWGYTF. Here the CDR3 DNA reads TGCAGCGTCTTAGGGGGCTGGGGCTACACCTTC. The whole variable domain, remainder taken from reference TRBV29-1 and TRBJ1-2, is SAVISQKPSRDICQRGTSLTIQCQVDSQVTMMFWYRQQPGQSLTLIATANQGSEATYESGFVIDKFPISRPNLTFSTLTVSNMSPEDSSIYLCSVLGGWGYTFGSGTRLTVV.

The chain joins TRBV12-3 or TRBV12-4 to TRBJ1-4; D is undetermined. The ends were cut back, 6 bases at V and 6 bases at J, with 14 bases in the middle. This CDR3 has 14 residues. The CDR3 spells CASSTWSEYEKLFF. DNA of the CDR3: TGTGCCAGCAGCACTTGGTCAGAATATGAAAAACTGTTTTTT.

V and J are TRBV6-5 and TRBJ1-5; no clear D. Looked up from germline, CDR1 is MNHEY and CDR2 is SVGAGI. Trimming pared 6 bases from V and 8 bases from J, leaving 14 bases between. This CDR3 is built from 13 residues. CDR3 amino acids: CASSPRRVEPQHF. CDR3 nucleotides: TGTGCCAGCAGCCCCCGCCGGGTGGAGCCCCAGCATTTT.

In this sample, this clonotype turned up a few times. The gene calls are TRBV20-1 and TRBJ2-1; D is ambiguous. The CDR3 extends over 16 amino acids. The V gene lost 3 bases and the J gene lost 2 bases, with 17 bases spanning the gap. Germline V gene lookup returns CDR1 DFQATT and CDR2 SNEGSKA (reference sequence). CDR3 loop: CSASVPPGRPYNEQFF. The CDR3 region has the DNA TGCAGTGCTAGCGTCCCCCCAGGTCGTCCCTACAATGAGCAGTTCTTC.

Only a few counts were recorded for this clonotype. This chain connects TRBV6-5 to TRBJ1-6; D may be TRBD1 (5 bases). The V and J ends lost 6 bases and 6 bases respectively, with 12 bases between them. This CDR3 comprises 14 residues. CDR1 and CDR2 (germline): MNHEY, SVGAGI. The CDR3 sequence is CASSPGWSNSPLHF. CDR3 DNA sequence: TGTGCCAGCAGCCCAGGGTGGTCTAATTCACCCCTCCACTTT.

This clonotype was observed a handful of times. The chain links TRBV28 to TRBJ2-7, with 13 bases matching TRBD2. V shed 4 bases and J 3 bases; nucleotides not matched to a gene: 12. Germline CDR1 is MDHEN and CDR2 is SYDVKM. The CDR3 is 18 residues long. The CDR3 coding sequence is TGTGCCAGCAGTTCTCCCGATTGGGGACTAGCGGGGTTCTACGAGCAGTACTTC. Its protein is CASSSPDWGLAGFYEQYF. Based on the CDR3 plus reference TRBV28 and TRBJ2-7, the full variable domain is DVKVTQSSRYLVKRTGEKVFLECVQDMDHENMFWYRQDPGLGLRLIYFSYDVKMKEKGDIPEGYSVSREKKERFSLILESASTNQTSMYLCASSSPDWGLAGFYEQYFGPGTRLTVT.

This clonotype was seen a handful of times. The chain has TRBV29-1 and TRBJ2-7; D is undetermined. The germline V gene has CDR1 SQVTM and CDR2 ANQGSEA. The V and J ends lost 7 bases and 2 bases respectively, with 12 bases between them. The CDR3 has 12 amino acids. The CDR3 sequence is CSARTATYEQYF. In DNA form, the CDR3 reads TGCAGCGCCCGAACAGCGACCTACGAGCAGTACTTC.

This rearrangement joins TRBV3-1 to TRBJ2-1; D perhaps matches TRBD2 (6 bases). V lost 0 bases and J 9 bases, leaving 12 bases between the germline ends. The CDR3 runs to 14 residues. From germline, CDR1 is LGHDT and CDR2 YNNKEL (reference sequence). CDR3 DNA: TGTGCCAGCAGCCAAGATTGGGGGAGGCCTGAGCAGTTCTTC. As protein: CASSQDWGRPEQFF.

The CDR3, as DNA: TGTGCCAGCAGCGCGGGGGGACTAGTCACAGATACGCAGTATTTT. This gives the protein CASSAGGLVTDTQYF. The chain joins TRBV9 to TRBJ2-3; 8 nucleotides match TRBD2. CDR1 and CDR2 (germline): SGDLS, YYNGEE. The CDR3 covers 15 residues. Unmatched junction bases numbered 5, after V lost 3 bases and J lost 2 bases. Full variable domain (outside the CDR3, taken from reference TRBV9 and TRBJ2-3): DSGVTQTPKHLITATGQRVTLRCSPRSGDLSVYWYQQSLDQGLQFLIQYYNGEERAKGNILERFSAQQFPDLHSELNLSSLELGDSALYFCASSAGGLVTDTQYFGPGTRLTVL.